The clone carrying this TCR beta chain appeared a single time. The antigen is unknown. The sample is drawn from a study of shared clonotypes between healthy human individuals. Study in general: Donors had three CD4 naive, three CD4 memory, two CD8 naive and one CD8 memory plate apiece.

A split of CD4+ cells into CD45RA+ naive and CD45RA-negative memory subsets was performed. Broader study findings: Sequencing depth was expected to influence donor clonotype sharing.

Deep-level assay runs were performed. The data were produced by immunoSEQ multiplex PCR, yet TCRdb's version contains in-frame clones alone and is incomplete. This table holds more than 1 million clones, 78% found once. The germline V gene has CDR1 MGHRA and CDR2 YSYEKL. The CDR3 has 15 amino acids. V was pared by 0 bases and J by 7 bases, with 12 bases between. This receptor was identified in a man aged 18 to 30 in good health. Some clones in this sample may be carry-over from other donors' samples. The chain joins TRBV4-1 to TRBJ2-2; tentatively, D is TRBD1 (5 bases). The sequenced sample was memory CD4+ T cells from PBMCs. As for subset: CD45RA-negative fraction. DNA of the CDR3: TGCGCCAGCAGCCAAGAGAGTCAGGGAAGCGGGGAGCTGTTTTTT. This codes for CASSQESQGSGELFF.